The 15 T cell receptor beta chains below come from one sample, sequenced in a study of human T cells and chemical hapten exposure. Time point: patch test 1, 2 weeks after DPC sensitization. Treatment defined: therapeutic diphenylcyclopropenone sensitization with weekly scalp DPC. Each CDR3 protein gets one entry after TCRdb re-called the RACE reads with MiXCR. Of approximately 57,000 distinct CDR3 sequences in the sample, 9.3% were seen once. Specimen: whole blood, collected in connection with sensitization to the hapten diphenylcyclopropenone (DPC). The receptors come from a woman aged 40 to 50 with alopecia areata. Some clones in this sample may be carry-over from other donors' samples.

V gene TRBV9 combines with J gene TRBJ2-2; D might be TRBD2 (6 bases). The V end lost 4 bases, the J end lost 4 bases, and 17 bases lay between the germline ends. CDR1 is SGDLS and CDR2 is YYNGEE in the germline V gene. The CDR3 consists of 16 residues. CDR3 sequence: CASSTPGEGSTGELFF. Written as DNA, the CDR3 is TGTGCCAGCAGCACTCCGGGAGAGGGAAGCACCGGGGAGCTGTTTTTT.

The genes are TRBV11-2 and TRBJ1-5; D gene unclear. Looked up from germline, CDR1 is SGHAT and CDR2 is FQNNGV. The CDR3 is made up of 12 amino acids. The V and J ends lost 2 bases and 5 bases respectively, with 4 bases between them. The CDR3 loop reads CASSLRDQPQHF. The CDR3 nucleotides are TGTGCCAGCAGCTTAAGGGATCAGCCCCAGCATTTT.

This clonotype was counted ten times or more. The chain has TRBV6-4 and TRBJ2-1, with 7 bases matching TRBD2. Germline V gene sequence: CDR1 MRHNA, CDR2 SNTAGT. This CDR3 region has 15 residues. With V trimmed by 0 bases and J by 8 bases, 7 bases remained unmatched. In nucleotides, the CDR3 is TGTGCCAGCAGTGACTCCGCGGGGGATTCGGATGAGCAGTTCTTC. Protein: CASSDSAGDSDEQFF.

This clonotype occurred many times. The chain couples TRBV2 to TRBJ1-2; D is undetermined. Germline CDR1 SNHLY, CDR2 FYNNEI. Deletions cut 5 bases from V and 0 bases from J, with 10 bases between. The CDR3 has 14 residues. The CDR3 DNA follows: TGTGCCAGCAGTCTAGTCACAGCTAACTATGGCTACACCTTC. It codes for CASSLVTANYGYTF.

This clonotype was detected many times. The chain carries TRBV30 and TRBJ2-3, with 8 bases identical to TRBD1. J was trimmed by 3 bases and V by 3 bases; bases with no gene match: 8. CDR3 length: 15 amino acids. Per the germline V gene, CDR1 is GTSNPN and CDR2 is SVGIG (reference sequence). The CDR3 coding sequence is TGTGCCTGGAGCACGGGGCAGGGGGCTACAGATACGCAGTATTTT. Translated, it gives CAWSTGQGATDTQYF.

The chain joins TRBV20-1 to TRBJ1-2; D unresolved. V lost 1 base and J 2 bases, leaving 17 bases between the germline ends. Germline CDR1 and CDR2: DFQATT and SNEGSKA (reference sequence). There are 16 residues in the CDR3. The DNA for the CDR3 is TGCAGTGCTAGAGTTGCCGGTCTGTCCTACAACTATGGCTACACCTTC. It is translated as CSARVAGLSYNYGYTF.

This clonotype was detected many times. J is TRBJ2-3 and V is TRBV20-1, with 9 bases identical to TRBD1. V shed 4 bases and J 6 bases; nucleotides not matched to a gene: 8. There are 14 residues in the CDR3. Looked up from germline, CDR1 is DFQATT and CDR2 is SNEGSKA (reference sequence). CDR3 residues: CSATGQGKADTQYF. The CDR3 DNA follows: TGCAGTGCTACGGGACAGGGAAAGGCGGATACGCAGTATTTT.

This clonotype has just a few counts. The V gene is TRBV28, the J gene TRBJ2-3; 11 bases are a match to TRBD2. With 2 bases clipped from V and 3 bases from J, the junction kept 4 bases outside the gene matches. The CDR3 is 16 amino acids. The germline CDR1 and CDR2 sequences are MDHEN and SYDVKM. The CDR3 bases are TGTGCCAGCAGTTTACCACTAGCGGGGGTTACAGATACGCAGTATTTT. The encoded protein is CASSLPLAGVTDTQYF. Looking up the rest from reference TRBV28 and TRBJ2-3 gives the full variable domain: DVKVTQSSRYLVKRTGEKVFLECVQDMDHENMFWYRQDPGLGLRLIYFSYDVKMKEKGDIPEGYSVSREKKERFSLILESASTNQTSMYLCASSLPLAGVTDTQYFGPGTRLTVL.

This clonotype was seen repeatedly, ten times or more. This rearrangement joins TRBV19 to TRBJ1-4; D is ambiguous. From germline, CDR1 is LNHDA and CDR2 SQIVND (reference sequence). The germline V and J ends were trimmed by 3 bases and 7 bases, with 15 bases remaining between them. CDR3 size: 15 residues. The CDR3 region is CASSMTRGGGEKLFF. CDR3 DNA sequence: TGTGCCAGTAGTATGACTCGGGGAGGTGGTGAAAAACTGTTTTTT.

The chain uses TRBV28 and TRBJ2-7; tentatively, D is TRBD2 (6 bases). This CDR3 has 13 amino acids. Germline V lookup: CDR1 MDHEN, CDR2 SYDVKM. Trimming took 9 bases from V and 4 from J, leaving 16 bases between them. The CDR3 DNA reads TGTGCCAGAGGCCGTAGGGAGGAATACGAGCAGTACTTC. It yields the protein CARGRREEYEQYF.

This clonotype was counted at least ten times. The CDR3: CASSDTGTSGDEQYF. The CDR3 DNA reads as TGTGCCAGCAGTGACACCGGGACTAGCGGGGACGAGCAGTACTTC. This chain links TRBV6-4 with TRBJ2-7; the match to TRBD2 covers 13 bases. The CDR3 extends over 15 amino acids. CDR1 is MRHNA and CDR2 is SNTAGT in the germline V gene. J was trimmed by 5 bases and V by 2 bases; bases with no gene match: 3.

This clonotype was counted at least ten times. CDR3 sequence reads: CATSDRASGGPSTDTQYF. CDR3 in DNA: TGTGCCACCAGTGACCGGGCTAGCGGGGGGCCAAGCACAGATACGCAGTATTTT. The chain uses TRBV24-1 and TRBJ2-3; 11 bases agree with TRBD2. Germline-derived CDR1 and CDR2 are KGHDR and SFDVKD. Trimming removed 4 bases from V and 0 bases from J; junction bases left unmatched: 8. The length of the CDR3 is 18 residues.

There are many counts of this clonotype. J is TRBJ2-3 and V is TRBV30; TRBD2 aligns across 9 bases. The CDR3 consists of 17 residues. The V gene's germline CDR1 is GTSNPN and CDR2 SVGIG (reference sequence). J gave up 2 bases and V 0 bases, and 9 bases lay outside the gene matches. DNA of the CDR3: TGTGCCTGGAGTGTACTGGGACTAGCAGACATCACAGATACGCAGTATTTT. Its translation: CAWSVLGLADITDTQYF.

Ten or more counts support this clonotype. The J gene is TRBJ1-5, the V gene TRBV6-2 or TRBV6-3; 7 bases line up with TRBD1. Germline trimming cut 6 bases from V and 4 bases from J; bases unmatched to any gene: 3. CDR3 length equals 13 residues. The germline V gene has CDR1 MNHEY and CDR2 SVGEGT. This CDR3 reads CASSRQGNQPQHF. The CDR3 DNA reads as TGTGCCAGCAGCCGACAGGGTAATCAGCCCCAGCATTTT.

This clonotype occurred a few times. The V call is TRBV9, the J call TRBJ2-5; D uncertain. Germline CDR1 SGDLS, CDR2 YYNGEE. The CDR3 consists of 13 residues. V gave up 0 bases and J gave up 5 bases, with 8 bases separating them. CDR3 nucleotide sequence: TGTGCCAGCAGCGTAGGTCTATTGGAGACCCAGTACTTC. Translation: CASSVGLLETQYF.